Only one count was recorded for the clone carrying this TCR beta chain. Its matching antigen is unknown. Other DNA sequences within the sample encode an identical CDR3. This specimen belongs to a study of shared clonotypes between healthy human individuals. Findings of the study overall: At large depth, rarefaction still showed sorted-subset sequencing to be incomplete. The study found lower generation probabilities in non-shared clonotypes than in those shared by all four donors.

It was CD45RO-negative cells, positively selected for CCR7, that made up naive CD8 cells, with terminally differentiated effector memory CD45RA+ cells excluded. Trimming removed 1 base at V and 4 bases at J, with 5 bases between. This CDR3 contains 12 residues. CDR1 SNHLY and CDR2 FYNNEI come from the germline V gene. TCRdb keeps only in-frame clones here, not all; method: immunoSEQ multiplex PCR. The data contain 550,000 to 750,000 clones, nearly 97% of them singletons. The clonotype originates from a woman aged 30 to 39 in good health. The sequenced material came from naive CD8+ T cells sorted from blood. The chain links TRBV2 to TRBJ2-7, with D hard to call. The CDR3 is CASSEEAYEQYF. The CDR3 nucleotides read TGTGCCAGCAGTGAAGAGGCATACGAGCAGTACTTC.